The sequence of this TCR beta chain was determined in a study of blood T cell repertoires in COVID-19. The overall study: Italy, Spain and the United States were the sources of the convalescent and acute COVID-19 samples. PBMCs, B-cell-depleted T cells, or T cells provided the cDNA or gDNA that made up the material.

Per germline, CDR1 LGHDT and CDR2 YNNKEL (reference sequence). Trimming removed 7 bases at V and 3 bases at J, with 16 bases between. This CDR3 comprises 15 residues. Clones were read by immunoSEQ multiplex PCR, and TCRdb kept only the in-frame ones, dropping some. Among fewer than 300,000 clones listed, roughly 89% were seen once. J is TRBJ1-3 and V is TRBV3-1 (or the pseudogene TRBV3-2); tentatively, D is TRBD1 (5 bases). Sequencing input: peripheral blood. This clonotype was sampled from a man younger than 45 with acute or convalescent COVID-19. CDR3 in DNA: TGTGCCAGCACGAGGGGAGGGAATATTGGAAACACCATATATTTT. Translation gives CASTRGGNIGNTIYF.